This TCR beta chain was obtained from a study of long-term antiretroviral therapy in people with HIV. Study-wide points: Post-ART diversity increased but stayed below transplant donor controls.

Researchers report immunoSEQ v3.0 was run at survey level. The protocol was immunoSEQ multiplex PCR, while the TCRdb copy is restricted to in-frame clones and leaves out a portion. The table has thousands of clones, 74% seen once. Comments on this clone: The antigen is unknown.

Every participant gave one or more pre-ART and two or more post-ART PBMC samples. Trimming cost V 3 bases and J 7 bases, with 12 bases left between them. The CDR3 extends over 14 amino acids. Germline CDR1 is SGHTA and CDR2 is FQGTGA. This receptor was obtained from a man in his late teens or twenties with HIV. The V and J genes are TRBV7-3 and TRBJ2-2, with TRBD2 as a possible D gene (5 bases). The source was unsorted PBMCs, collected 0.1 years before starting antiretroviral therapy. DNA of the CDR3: TGTGCCAGCAGCTTCGAGGGTCGTAACGGGGAGCTGTTTTTT. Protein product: CASSFEGRNGELFF.